The 23 T cell receptor beta chains given below trace back to one sample, sequenced in a study of OX40 agonist ivuxolimab in advanced cancers. Assay: immunoSEQ multiplex PCR; the TCRdb copy retains only in-frame clones and omits some. The repertoire holds about 38,000 clones, with 92% as singletons. The sequences come from CD4+ or CD8+ T cells sorted from blood, collected in a trial of the OX40 agonist ivuxolimab. All receptors derive from an adult with an advanced solid tumor such as melanoma, head and neck, liver or kidney cancer.

The V call is TRBV19, the J call TRBJ1-1; D gene ambiguous. Germline CDR1 and CDR2: LNHDA and SQIVND (reference sequence). The V end lost 6 bases, the J end lost 6 bases, and 20 bases lay between the germline ends. The CDR3 sequence is 15 residues long. The CDR3 loop is CASRPGPPKAPEAFF. CDR3 DNA sequence: TGTGCCAGTAGACCGGGCCCCCCGAAGGCCCCTGAAGCTTTCTTT.

The chain carries TRBV9 and TRBJ2-5; 11 positions match TRBD2. The CDR3 is 18 residues long. The J segment lost 5 bases and the V segment lost 5 bases, leaving 17 bases of the junction unmatched. The germline V gene encodes CDR1 SGDLS and CDR2 YYNGEE. The CDR3: CASRAFPPLAGGCETQYF. Written as DNA, the CDR3 is TGTGCCAGCAGGGCCTTCCCCCCTCTAGCGGGAGGTTGTGAGACCCAGTACTTC.

The rearrangement uses TRBV7-3 and TRBJ2-2, with 9 bases identical to TRBD1. In germline, CDR1 is SGHTA, CDR2 FQGTGA. The CDR3 length is 16 residues. V shed 1 base and J 6 bases; nucleotides not matched to a gene: 6. The CDR3 region has the DNA TGTGCCAGCAGCTTAATAAGACAGGGGGTTCCCGGGGAGCTGTTTTTT. It specifies CASSLIRQGVPGELFF. The variable domain in full, with the rest retrieved from reference TRBV7-3 and TRBJ2-2, is GAGVSQTPSNKVTEKGKYVELRCDPISGHTALYWYRQSLGQGPEFLIYFQGTGAADDSGLPNDRFFAVRPEGSVSTLKIQRTERGDSAVYLCASSLIRQGVPGELFFGEGSRLTVL.

The rearrangement links TRBV28 to TRBJ1-2; no firm D call. The V gene lost 9 bases and the J gene lost 1 base, with 12 bases spanning the gap. Germline values: CDR1 MDHEN, CDR2 SYDVKM. The CDR3 runs to 13 residues. CDR3 nucleotides: TGTGCCAGTATCCCCCGGGGTAACTATGGCTACACCTTC. Its translation: CASIPRGNYGYTF.

This chain uses TRBV7-8 with TRBJ2-7, with 8 bases fitting TRBD2. Germline V gene sequence: CDR1 SGHVS, CDR2 FQNEAQ. There are 15 residues in the CDR3. Losses at the gene ends were 2 bases for V and 1 base for J; bases not matched to a gene: 4. The CDR3 DNA follows: TGTGCCAGCAGCTTAAAGGGCGGGAGGTCCTACGAGCAGTACGTC. It is translated as CASSLKGGRSYEQYV.

The chain recombines TRBV19 with TRBJ2-1, with a possible D match to TRBD2 (5 bases). The ends were cut back, 7 bases at V and 6 bases at J, with 19 bases in the middle. Germline assignment: CDR1 LNHDA and CDR2 SQIVND (reference sequence). The CDR3 covers 15 residues. CDR3 protein: CASTEHPGGGNEQFF. The DNA of the CDR3 is TGTGCCAGTACAGAACACCCAGGAGGAGGCAATGAGCAGTTCTTC.

V gene TRBV6-4 combines with J gene TRBJ2-7; D unresolved. The CDR3 runs 17 residues. Trimming took 2 bases from V and 3 from J, leaving 20 bases between them. Germline CDR1 and CDR2: MRHNA and SNTAGT. Here the CDR3 reads CASSDAYPEAPCYEQYV. Here the CDR3 DNA reads TGTGCCAGCAGTGACGCCTACCCAGAGGCCCCGTGCTACGAGCAGTACGTC.

The chain combines TRBV10-3 with TRBJ1-3; no clear D. The CDR3 runs to 15 residues. With 1 base removed from V and 3 bases from J, the gap between germline ends came to 10 bases. Germline V gives CDR1 ENHRY, CDR2 SYGVKD. As DNA, the CDR3 is TGTGCCATCAGTGAGTTGAACCCGCTTGGAAACACCATATATTTT. It specifies CAISELNPLGNTIYF.

This rearrangement joins TRBV7-6 to TRBJ1-2; TRBD1 matches 8 bases. J lost 6 bases, V lost 1 base, and 7 bases had no gene match. Germline V CDR1 and CDR2: SGHVS, FNYEAQ. The CDR3 has 15 amino acids. CDR3 sequence: CASSLGGTGDDGYTF. The DNA for the CDR3 is TGTGCCAGCAGCTTAGGGGGGACAGGAGATGATGGCTACACCTTC.

V is TRBV7-9 and J is TRBJ2-7; D perhaps matches TRBD1 (6 bases). Trimming stripped 5 bases from V and 7 bases from J, with 15 bases between. The CDR3 consists of 13 residues. Germline assignment: CDR1 SEHNR and CDR2 FQNEAQ (reference sequence). The CDR3 coding sequence is TGTGCCAGCAGCCCACCGACAGGACAGGAGCAGTACTTC. Protein: CASSPPTGQEQYF.

The J gene is TRBJ2-7, the V gene TRBV7-8; D uncertain. CDR3 length equals 13 residues. The germline gives CDR1 SGHVS, CDR2 FQNEAQ. Between the trimmed V and J ends, which lost 2 bases and 0 bases, there was a span of 5 bases. CDR3 region: CASSLSNSYEQYF. The CDR3 DNA reads as TGTGCCAGCAGCTTATCGAACTCCTACGAGCAGTACTTC.

This chain joins TRBV5-1 and TRBJ2-3, with 7 bases matching TRBD2. This CDR3 is built from 12 residues. J lost 11 bases, V lost 2 bases, and 5 bases had no gene match. The germline V gene has CDR1 SGHRS and CDR2 YFSETQ. CDR3 coding DNA: TGCGCCAGCAGCTTCACGGGAGGAGAGCAGTATTTT. This gives the protein CASSFTGGEQYF. The variable domain in full, with the rest retrieved from reference TRBV5-1 and TRBJ2-3, is KAGVTQTPRYLIKTRGQQVTLSCSPISGHRSVSWYQQTPGQGLQFLFEYFSETQRNKGNFPGRFSGRQFSNSRSEMNVSTLELGDSALYLCASSFTGGEQYFGPGTRLTVL.

The rearrangement joins TRBV10-3 to TRBJ2-7; D gene uncertain. Per germline, CDR1 ENHRY and CDR2 SYGVKD. This CDR3 spans 10 amino acids. The V gene lost 8 bases and the J gene lost 6 bases, with 8 bases spanning the gap. In DNA, the CDR3 is TGTGCCATCGGTGTCAGCGAGCAGTACTTC. Translating gives CAIGVSEQYF.

The chain couples TRBV11-2 to TRBJ2-7; D might be TRBD2 (6 bases). V was clipped by 5 bases and J by 2 bases, with 13 bases between them. Looked up from germline, CDR1 is SGHAT and CDR2 is FQNNGV. This CDR3 is 14 amino acids long. The CDR3 here is CASSDGTAPYEQYF. The CDR3 DNA reads as TGTGCCAGCAGCGATGGGACTGCCCCCTACGAGCAGTACTTC.

V is TRBV28 and J is TRBJ1-5; 10 nucleotides align to TRBD1. Germline CDR1 is MDHEN and CDR2 is SYDVKM. The CDR3 totals 16 residues. The ends lost 2 bases at V and 5 bases at J; junction bases unmatched: 6. The CDR3 protein is CASSLVTGGFDQPQHF. Here the CDR3 DNA reads TGTGCCAGCAGTTTAGTGACAGGGGGCTTCGATCAGCCCCAGCATTTT. Using reference TRBV28 and TRBJ1-5 for the parts outside the CDR3, the full variable domain is DVKVTQSSRYLVKRTGEKVFLECVQDMDHENMFWYRQDPGLGLRLIYFSYDVKMKEKGDIPEGYSVSREKKERFSLILESASTNQTSMYLCASSLVTGGFDQPQHFGDGTRLSIL.

As concerns this clone: The same CDR3 arises from other DNA sequences in this sample as well. The V call is TRBV9, the J call TRBJ2-2; no clear D gene. V shed 4 bases and J shed 2 bases, with 3 bases lying between them. This CDR3 has 12 residues. Germline-derived CDR1 and CDR2 are SGDLS and YYNGEE. CDR3 sequence: CASSPNTGELFF. The DNA of the CDR3 is TGTGCCAGCAGCCCTAACACCGGGGAGCTGTTTTTT.

The gene calls are TRBV19 and TRBJ2-1; D ambiguous. This CDR3 contains 14 residues. V shed 5 bases and J shed 4 bases, with 12 bases lying between them. Germline V gene lookup returns CDR1 LNHDA and CDR2 SQIVND (reference sequence). CDR3 in amino acids: CASSHISEYNEQFF. The CDR3 bases are TGTGCCAGTAGTCACATCTCTGAATACAATGAGCAGTTCTTC. The full variable domain, its missing parts supplied by reference TRBV19 and TRBJ2-1, is DGGITQSPKYLFRKEGQNVTLSCEQNLNHDAMYWYRQDPGQGLRLIYYSQIVNDFQKGDIAEGYSVSREKKESFPLTVTSAQKNPTAFYLCASSHISEYNEQFFGPGTRLTVL.

This rearrangement joins TRBV13 to TRBJ2-1; 7 bases line up with TRBD2. V gave up 4 bases and J gave up 4 bases; unmatched junction bases: 4. The CDR3 loop spans 14 amino acids. The V gene's germline CDR1 is PRHDT and CDR2 FYEKMQ (reference sequence). CDR3 protein: CASSSPGGYNEQFF. The DNA for the CDR3 is TGTGCCAGCAGCTCCCCGGGGGGTTACAATGAGCAGTTCTTC.

The J gene is TRBJ1-1, the V gene TRBV5-1, with 9 bases identical to TRBD1. The V and J ends lost 5 bases and 2 bases, in that order; junction bases with no gene match: 7. CDR3 length: 15 residues. The V gene's germline CDR1 is SGHRS and CDR2 YFSETQ. The DNA for the CDR3 is TGCGCCAGCAGGTCGGACAGGGGAGGCAACACTGAAGCTTTCTTT. It yields the protein CASRSDRGGNTEAFF.

The chain uses TRBV29-1 and TRBJ1-1, with D uncertain. CDR1 is SQVTM and CDR2 is ANQGSEA in the germline V gene. The ends were cut back, 7 bases at V and 11 bases at J, with 14 bases in the middle. The CDR3 is 10 amino acids. The CDR3 spells CSAQTSEAFF. Here the CDR3 DNA reads TGCAGCGCCCAAACCTCCGAGGCTTTCTTT.

V gene TRBV27 combines with J gene TRBJ2-2, with D perhaps matching TRBD2 (5 bases). The CDR3 extends over 17 amino acids. Germline CDR1 is MNHEY and CDR2 is SMNVEV (reference sequence). The V end was cut by 2 bases, the J end by 0 bases, with 13 bases between. The CDR3 region has the DNA TGTGCCAGCAGTTTACATCTCGGGAAAGCGAACACCGGGGAGCTGTTTTTT. It encodes CASSLHLGKANTGELFF.

This sequence joins TRBV5-1 and TRBJ1-1; the D gene is possibly TRBD1 (5 bases). There are 15 residues in the CDR3. The V end was cut by 5 bases, the J end by 2 bases, with 16 bases between. Germline values: CDR1 SGHRS, CDR2 YFSETQ. The CDR3 bases are TGCGCCAGCAGTCCTCTCGACAGCCTTAACACTGAAGCTTTCTTT. This codes for CASSPLDSLNTEAFF.

The rearrangement uses TRBV13 and TRBJ2-5, with 8 bases matching TRBD2. The CDR3 sequence is 16 residues long. Germline-derived CDR1 and CDR2 are PRHDT and FYEKMQ (reference sequence). The V segment lost 5 bases and the J segment 5 bases; nucleotides outside the gene matches: 13. CDR3 nucleotides: TGTGCCAGCAGCCCACCTCGGGGGGGCTTTGGGGAGACCCAGTACTTC. This encodes CASSPPRGGFGETQYF.